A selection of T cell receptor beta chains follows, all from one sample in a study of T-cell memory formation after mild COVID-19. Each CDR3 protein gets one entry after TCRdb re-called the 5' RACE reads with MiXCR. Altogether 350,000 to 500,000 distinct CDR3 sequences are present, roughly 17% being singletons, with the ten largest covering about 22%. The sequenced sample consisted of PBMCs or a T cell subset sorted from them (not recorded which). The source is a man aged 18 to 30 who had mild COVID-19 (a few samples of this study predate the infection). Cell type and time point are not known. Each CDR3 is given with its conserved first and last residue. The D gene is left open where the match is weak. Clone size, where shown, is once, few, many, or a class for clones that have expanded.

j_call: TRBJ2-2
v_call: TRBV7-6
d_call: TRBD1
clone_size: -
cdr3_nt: TGTGCCAGCAGCTTCGGACAGGGGGCAGGCACCGGGGAGCTGTTTTTT
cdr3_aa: CASSFGQGAGTGELFF

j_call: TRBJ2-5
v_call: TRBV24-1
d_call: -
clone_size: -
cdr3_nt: TGTGCCACCAGTGATTTAAAGACGCCAGGTCAAGAGACCCAGTACTTC
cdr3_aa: CATSDLKTPGQETQYF

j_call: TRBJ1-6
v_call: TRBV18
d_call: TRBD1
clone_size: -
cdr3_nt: TGTGCCAGCTCACTGGGACAGGGCGAAAGGACACCCCTCCACTTT
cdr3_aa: CASSLGQGERTPLHF

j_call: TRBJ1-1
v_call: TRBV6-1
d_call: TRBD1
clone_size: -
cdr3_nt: TGTGCCAGCAGTGAAGACAGGGGGAACACTGAAGCTTTCTTT
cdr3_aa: CASSEDRGNTEAFF

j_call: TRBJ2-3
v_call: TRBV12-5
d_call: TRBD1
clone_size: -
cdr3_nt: TGTGCTAGTGGTTCAGGACAGGGGAACACAGATACGCAGTATTTT
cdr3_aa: CASGSGQGNTDTQYF

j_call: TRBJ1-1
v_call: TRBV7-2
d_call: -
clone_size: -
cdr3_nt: TGTGCCAGCAGCTTATATGGACAGGAAGCTTTCTTT
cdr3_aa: CASSLYGQEAFF

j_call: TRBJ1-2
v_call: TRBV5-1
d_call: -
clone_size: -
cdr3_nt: TGCGCCAGCAGTCCGTCCTGGCTAGATGGCTACACCTTC
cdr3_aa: CASSPSWLDGYTF

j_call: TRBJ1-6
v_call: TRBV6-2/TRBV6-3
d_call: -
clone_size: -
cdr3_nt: TGTGCCAGCAGCAAATGGGGCTCACCCCTCCACTTT
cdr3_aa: CASSKWGSPLHF

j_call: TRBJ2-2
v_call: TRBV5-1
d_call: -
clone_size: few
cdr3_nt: TGCGCCAGCAGCGCTAACAGGAATTACGGGGAGCTGTTTTTT
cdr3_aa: CASSANRNYGELFF

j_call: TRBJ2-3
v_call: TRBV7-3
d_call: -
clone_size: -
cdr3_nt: TGTGCCAGCAGCTTAAGGTTTGGGCAGACAGATACGCAGTATTTT
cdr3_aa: CASSLRFGQTDTQYF

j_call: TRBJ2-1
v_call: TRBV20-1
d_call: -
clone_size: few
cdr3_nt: TGCAGTGCTCGGTGGGGGGAATACAATGAGCAGTTCTTC
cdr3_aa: CSARWGEYNEQFF

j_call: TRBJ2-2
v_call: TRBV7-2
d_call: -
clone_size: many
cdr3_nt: TGTGCCAGCAGCTTAGACCCAACCGGGACGGCAAACACCGGGGAGCTGTTTTTT
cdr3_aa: CASSLDPTGTANTGELFF

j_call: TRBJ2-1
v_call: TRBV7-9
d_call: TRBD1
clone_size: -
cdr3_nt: TGTGCCAGCAGCCCAGGTGGACAGGGGTCCAGTGAGCAGTTCTTC
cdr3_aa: CASSPGGQGSSEQFF

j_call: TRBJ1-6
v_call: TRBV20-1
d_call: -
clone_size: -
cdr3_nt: TGCAGTGCTAGATCCCGCCGGGAAACCTATAATTCACCCCTCCACTTT
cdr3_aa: CSARSRRETYNSPLHF

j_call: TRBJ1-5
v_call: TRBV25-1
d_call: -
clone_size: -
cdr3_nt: TGTGCCAGCAGTGGGGCCAATCAGCCCCAGCATTTT
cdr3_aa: CASSGANQPQHF

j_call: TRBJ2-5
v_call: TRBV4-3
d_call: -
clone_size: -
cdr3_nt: TGCGCCAGCAGCCAAGATGGGGGGACCCAGTACTTC
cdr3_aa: CASSQDGGTQYF

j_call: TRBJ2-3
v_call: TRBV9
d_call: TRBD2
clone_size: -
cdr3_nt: TGTGCCAGCAGCGTTTCCGGGGGGGCAAAGTATTTT
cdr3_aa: CASSVSGGAKYF

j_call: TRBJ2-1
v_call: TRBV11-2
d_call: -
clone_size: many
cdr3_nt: TGTGCCAGCAGTTCCGGGGGTTATAAGTTCTTC
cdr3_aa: CASSSGGYKFF

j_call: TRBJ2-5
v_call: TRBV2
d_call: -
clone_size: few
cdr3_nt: TGTGCCAGCAGTCAGGGCCCCGTCGAGACCCAGTACTTC
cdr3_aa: CASSQGPVETQYF

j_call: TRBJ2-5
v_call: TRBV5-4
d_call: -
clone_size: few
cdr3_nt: TGTGCCAGCAGCATCCCAGGGAACGAGACCCAGTACTTC
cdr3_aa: CASSIPGNETQYF

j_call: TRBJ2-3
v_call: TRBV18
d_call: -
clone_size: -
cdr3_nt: TGTGCCAGCTCACCCTCCGCATCCCCGGCGGATACGCAGTATTTT
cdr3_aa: CASSPSASPADTQYF

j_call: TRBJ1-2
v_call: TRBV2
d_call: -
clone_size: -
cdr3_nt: TGTGCCAGCAGTCTGGGACTCCCTCCGAGGGTCTATGGCTACACCTTC
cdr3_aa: CASSLGLPPRVYGYTF

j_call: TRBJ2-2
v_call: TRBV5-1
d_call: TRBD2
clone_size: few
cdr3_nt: TGCGCCAGCAGCTCTAGCGGGATGAACACCGGGGAGCTGTTTTTT
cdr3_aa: CASSSSGMNTGELFF

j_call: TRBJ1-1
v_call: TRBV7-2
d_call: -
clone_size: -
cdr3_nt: TGTGCCAGCAGCTTACAGGGATCGCGCTTGAACACTGAAGCTTTCTTT
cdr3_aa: CASSLQGSRLNTEAFF

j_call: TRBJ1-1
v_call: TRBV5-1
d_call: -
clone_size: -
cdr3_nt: TGCGCCAGCAGCAGGGGACCGCCGAACACTGAAGCTTTCTTT
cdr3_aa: CASSRGPPNTEAFF

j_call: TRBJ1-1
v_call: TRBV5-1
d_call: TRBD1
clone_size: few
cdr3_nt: TGCGCCAGCAGCTACACCGGGACAGGGGGTAACACTGAAGCTTTCTTT
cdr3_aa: CASSYTGTGGNTEAFF

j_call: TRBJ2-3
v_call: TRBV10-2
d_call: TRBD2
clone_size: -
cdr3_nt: TGCGCCAGCATGGAAGCGGGGGGAAAGACGCTCACAGATACGCAGTATTTT
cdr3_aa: CASMEAGGKTLTDTQYF

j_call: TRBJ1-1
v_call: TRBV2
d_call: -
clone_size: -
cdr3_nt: TGTGCCAGCACTCTCCTGGGGGCAGGGAACACTGAAGCTTTCTTT
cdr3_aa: CASTLLGAGNTEAFF

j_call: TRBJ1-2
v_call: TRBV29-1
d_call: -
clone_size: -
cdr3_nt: TGCAGCGTCGACAAAGGGGCGTATGGCTACACCTTC
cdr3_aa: CSVDKGAYGYTF

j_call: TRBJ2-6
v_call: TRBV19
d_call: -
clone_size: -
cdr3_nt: TGTGCCAGTGTGCGCTCTGGGGCCAACGTCCTGACTTTC
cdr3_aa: CASVRSGANVLTF

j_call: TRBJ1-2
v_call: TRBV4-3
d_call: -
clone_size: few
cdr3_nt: TGCGCCAGCAGCCAACCGGGGAATTATGGCTACACCTTC
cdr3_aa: CASSQPGNYGYTF

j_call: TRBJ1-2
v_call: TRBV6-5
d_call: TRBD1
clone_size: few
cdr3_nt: TGTGCCAGCAGTTACGACTCGAACAGGGGAATAAGTGGCTACACCTTC
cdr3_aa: CASSYDSNRGISGYTF